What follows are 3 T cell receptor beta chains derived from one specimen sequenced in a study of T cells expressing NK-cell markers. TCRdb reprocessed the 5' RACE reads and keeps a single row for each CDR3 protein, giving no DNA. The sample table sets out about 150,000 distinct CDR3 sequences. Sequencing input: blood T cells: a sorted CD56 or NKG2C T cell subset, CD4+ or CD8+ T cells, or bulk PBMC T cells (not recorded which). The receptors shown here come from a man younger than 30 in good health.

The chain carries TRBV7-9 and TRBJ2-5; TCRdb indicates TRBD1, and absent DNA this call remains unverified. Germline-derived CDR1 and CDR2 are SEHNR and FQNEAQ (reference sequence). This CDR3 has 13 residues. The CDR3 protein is CASKTGDQETQYF.

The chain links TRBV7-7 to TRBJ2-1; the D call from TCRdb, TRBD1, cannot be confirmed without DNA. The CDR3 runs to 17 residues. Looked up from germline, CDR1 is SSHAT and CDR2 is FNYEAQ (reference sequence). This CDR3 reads CASSLIPGTDNYNEQFF.

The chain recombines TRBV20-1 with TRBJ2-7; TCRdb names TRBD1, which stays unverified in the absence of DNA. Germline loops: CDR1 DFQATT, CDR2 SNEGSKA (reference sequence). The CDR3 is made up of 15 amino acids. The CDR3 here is CSARDNRGGPYEQYF.